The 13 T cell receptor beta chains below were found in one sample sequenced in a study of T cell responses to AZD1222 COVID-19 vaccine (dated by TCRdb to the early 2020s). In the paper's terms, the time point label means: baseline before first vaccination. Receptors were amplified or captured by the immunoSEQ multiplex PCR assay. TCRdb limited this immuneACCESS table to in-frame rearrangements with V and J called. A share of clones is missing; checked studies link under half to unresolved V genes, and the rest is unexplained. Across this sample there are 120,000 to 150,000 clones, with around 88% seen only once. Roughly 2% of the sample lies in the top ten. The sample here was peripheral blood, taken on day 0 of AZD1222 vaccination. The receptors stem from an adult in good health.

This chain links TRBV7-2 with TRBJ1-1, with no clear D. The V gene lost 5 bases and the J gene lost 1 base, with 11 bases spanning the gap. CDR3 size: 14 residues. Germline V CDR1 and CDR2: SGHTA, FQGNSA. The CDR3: CASSPLLRNTEAFF. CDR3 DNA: TGTGCCAGCAGCCCGCTCTTAAGGAACACTGAAGCTTTCTTT.

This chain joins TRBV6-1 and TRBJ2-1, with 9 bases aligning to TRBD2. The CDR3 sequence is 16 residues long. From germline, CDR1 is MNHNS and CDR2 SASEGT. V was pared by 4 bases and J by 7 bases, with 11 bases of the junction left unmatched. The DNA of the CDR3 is TGTGCCAGCAGTGCCGGACCGGGACTAGCTAGGAATGAGCAGTTCTTC. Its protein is CASSAGPGLARNEQFF.

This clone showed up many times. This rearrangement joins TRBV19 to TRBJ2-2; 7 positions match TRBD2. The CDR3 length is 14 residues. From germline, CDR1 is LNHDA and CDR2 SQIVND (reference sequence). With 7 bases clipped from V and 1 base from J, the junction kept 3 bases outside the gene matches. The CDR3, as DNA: TGTGCCAGTAAGCCTAGCGGGAACACCGGGGAGCTGTTTTTT. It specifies CASKPSGNTGELFF.

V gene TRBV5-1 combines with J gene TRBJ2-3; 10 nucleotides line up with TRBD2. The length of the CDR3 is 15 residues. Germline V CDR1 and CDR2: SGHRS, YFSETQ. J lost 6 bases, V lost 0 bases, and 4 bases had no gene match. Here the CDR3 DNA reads TGCGCCAGCAGCTTGGCTACTAGCGGGATTGATACGCAGTATTTT. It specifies CASSLATSGIDTQYF. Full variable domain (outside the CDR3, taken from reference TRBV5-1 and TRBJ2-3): KAGVTQTPRYLIKTRGQQVTLSCSPISGHRSVSWYQQTPGQGLQFLFEYFSETQRNKGNFPGRFSGRQFSNSRSEMNVSTLELGDSALYLCASSLATSGIDTQYFGPGTRLTVL.

The CDR3 here is CASSLIPGLADTYQETQYF. The CDR3 nucleotides read TGTGCCAGCAGTTTAATACCGGGACTAGCTGATACTTACCAAGAGACCCAGTACTTC. This chain connects TRBV27 to TRBJ2-5, with 9 nucleotides matching TRBD2. With 2 bases clipped from V and 0 bases from J, the junction kept 13 bases outside the gene matches. CDR1 is MNHEY, CDR2 SMNVEV, per germline (reference sequence). The CDR3 is 19 amino acids.

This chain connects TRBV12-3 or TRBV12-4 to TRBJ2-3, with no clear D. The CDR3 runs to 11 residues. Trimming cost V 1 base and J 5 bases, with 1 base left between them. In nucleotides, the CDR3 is TGTGCCAGCAGTTTAGAAGATACGCAGTATTTT. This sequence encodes CASSLEDTQYF.

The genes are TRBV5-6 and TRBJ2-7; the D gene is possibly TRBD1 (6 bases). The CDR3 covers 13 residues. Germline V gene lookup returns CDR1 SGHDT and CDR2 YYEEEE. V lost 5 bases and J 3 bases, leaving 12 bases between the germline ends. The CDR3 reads CASRVGGYYEQYF. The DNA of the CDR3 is TGTGCCAGCAGAGTAGGGGGATACTACGAGCAGTACTTC.

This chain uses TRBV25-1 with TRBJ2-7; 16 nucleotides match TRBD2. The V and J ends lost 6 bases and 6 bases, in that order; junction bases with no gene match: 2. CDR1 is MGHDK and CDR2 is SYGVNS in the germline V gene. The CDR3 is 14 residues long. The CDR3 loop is CASSGTSGRGEQYF. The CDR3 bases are TGTGCCAGCAGCGGGACTAGCGGGAGGGGCGAGCAGTACTTC.

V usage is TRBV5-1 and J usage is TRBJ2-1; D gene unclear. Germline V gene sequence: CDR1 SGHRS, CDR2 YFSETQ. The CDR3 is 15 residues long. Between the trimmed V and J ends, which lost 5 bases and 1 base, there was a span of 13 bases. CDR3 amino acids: CASRTASISYNEQFF. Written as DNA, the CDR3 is TGCGCCAGCAGGACGGCAAGTATTTCCTACAATGAGCAGTTCTTC.

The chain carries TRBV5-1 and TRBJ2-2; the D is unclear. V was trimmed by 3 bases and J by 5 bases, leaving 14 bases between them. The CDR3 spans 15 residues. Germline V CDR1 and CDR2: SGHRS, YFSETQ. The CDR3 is CASSSDTPRTGELFF. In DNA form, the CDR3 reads TGCGCCAGCAGCTCTGACACCCCCAGGACCGGGGAGCTGTTTTTT.

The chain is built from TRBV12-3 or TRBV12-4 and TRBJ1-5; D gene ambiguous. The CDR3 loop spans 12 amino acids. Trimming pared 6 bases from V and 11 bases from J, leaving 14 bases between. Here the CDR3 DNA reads TGTGCCAGCAGCCCCGGTGGGCCGGCCCAGCATTTT. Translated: CASSPGGPAQHF.

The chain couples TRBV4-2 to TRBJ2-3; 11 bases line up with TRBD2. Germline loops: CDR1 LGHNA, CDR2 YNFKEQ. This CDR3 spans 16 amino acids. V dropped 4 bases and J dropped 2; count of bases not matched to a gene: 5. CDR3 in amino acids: CASSPGLAANTDTQYF. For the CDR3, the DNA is TGTGCCAGCAGCCCGGGACTAGCGGCAAACACAGATACGCAGTATTTT.

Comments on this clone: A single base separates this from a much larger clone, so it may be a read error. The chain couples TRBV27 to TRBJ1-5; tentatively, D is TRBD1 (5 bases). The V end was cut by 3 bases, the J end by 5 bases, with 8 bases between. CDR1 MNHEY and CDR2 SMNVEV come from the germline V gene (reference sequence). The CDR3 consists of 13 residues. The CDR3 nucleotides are TGTGCCAGCAGTTTGTGGGGGGATCAGCCCCAGCATTTT. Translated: CASSLWGDQPQHF.